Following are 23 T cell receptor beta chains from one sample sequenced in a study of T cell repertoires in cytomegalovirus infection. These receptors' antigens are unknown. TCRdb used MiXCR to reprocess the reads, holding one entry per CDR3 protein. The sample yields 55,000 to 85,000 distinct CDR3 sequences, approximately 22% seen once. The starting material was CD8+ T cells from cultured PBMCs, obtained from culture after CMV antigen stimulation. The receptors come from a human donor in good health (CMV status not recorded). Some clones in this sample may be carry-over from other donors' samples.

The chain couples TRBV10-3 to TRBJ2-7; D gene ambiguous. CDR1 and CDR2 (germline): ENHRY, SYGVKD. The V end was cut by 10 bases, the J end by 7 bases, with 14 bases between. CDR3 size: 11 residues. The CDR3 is CASQIGPEQYF. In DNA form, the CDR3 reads TGTGCCAGCCAAATCGGTCCAGAGCAGTACTTC.

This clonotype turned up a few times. Here the CDR3 reads CASIDPYGGGNQPQHF. CDR3 in DNA: TGTGCCAGTATTGACCCTTACGGGGGTGGGAATCAGCCCCAGCATTTT. The chain uses TRBV19 and TRBJ1-5; possibly TRBD1 for D (5 bases). Between the trimmed V and J ends, which lost 7 bases and 4 bases, there was a span of 20 bases. Germline lookup yields CDR1 LNHDA and CDR2 SQIVND (reference sequence). This CDR3 has 16 residues.

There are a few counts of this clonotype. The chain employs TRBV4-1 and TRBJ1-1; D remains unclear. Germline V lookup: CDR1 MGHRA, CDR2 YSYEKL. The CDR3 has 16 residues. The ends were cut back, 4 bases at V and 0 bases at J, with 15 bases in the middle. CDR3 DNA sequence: TGCGCCAGCAGCCCCGCGCAGGTGCCATTGAACACTGAAGCTTTCTTT. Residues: CASSPAQVPLNTEAFF.

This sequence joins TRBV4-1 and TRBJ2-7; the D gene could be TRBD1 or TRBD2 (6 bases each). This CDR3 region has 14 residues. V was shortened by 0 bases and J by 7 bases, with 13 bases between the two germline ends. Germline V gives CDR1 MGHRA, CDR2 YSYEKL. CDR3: CASSQDLGGFEQYF. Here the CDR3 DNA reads TGCGCCAGCAGCCAAGATCTAGGGGGGTTTGAGCAGTACTTC.

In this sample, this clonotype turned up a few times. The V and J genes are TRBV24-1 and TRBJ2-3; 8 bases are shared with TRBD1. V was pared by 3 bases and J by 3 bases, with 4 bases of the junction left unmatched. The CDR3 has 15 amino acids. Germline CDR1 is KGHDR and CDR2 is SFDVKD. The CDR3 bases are TGTGCCACCAGTGATCGGACAGGGTTGACAGATACGCAGTATTTT. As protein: CATSDRTGLTDTQYF.

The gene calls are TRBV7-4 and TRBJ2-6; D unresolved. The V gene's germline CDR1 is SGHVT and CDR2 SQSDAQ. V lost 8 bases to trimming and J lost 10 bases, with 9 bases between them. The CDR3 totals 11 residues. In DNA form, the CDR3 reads TGTGCCAGCGGGCGAAGTAACGTCCTGACTTTC. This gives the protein CASGRSNVLTF.

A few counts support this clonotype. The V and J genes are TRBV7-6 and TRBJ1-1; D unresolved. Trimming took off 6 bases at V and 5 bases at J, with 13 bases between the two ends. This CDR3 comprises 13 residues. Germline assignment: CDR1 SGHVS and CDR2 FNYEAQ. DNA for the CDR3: TGTGCCAGCAGGCTAGGCTTCTCGACTGAAGCTTTCTTT. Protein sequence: CASRLGFSTEAFF. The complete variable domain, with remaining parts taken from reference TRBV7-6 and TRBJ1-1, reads GAGVSQSPRYKVTKRGQDVALRCDPISGHVSLYWYRQALGQGPEFLTYFNYEAQQDKSGLPNDRFSAERPEGSISTLTIQRTEQRDSAMYRCASRLGFSTEAFFGQGTRLTVV.

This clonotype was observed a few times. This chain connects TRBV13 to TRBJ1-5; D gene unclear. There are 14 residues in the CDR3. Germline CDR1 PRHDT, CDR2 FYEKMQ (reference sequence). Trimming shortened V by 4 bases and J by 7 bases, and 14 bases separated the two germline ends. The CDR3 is CASSSQFSNQPQHF. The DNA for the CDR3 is TGTGCCAGCAGCTCTCAGTTCTCAAACCAGCCCCAGCATTTT.

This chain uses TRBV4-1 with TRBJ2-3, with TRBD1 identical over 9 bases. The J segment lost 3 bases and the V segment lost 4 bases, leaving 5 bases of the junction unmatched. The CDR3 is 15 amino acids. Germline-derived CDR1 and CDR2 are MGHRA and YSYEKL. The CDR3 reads CASSLRDRDTDTQYF. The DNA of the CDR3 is TGCGCCAGCAGCCTCCGGGACAGGGATACAGATACGCAGTATTTT.

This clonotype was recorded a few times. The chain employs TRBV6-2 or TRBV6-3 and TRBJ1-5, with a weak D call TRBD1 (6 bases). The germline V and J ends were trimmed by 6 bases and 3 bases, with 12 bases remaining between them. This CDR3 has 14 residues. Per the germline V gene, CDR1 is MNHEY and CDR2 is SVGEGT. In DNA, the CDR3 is TGTGCCAGCAGCTCCCAGGGGTACAATCAGCCCCAGCATTTT. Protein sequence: CASSSQGYNQPQHF.

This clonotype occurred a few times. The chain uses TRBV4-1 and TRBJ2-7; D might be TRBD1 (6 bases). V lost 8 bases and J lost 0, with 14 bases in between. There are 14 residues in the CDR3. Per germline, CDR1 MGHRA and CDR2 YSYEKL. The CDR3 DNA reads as TGCGCCAGCGGAACCCCGGACAGCTCCTACGAGCAGTACTTC. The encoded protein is CASGTPDSSYEQYF.

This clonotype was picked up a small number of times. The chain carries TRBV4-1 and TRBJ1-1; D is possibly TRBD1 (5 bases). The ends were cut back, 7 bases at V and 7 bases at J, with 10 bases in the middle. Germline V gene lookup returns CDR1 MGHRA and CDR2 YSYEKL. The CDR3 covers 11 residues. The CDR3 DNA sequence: TGCGCCAGCATGGGAAGGGGTGAAGCTTTCTTT. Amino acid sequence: CASMGRGEAFF.

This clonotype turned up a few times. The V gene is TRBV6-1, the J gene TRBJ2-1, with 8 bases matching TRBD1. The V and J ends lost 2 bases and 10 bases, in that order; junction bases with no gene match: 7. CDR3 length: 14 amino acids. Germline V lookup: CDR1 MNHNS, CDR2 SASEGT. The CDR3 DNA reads TGTGCCAGCAGTGAATCCAGGGGGCGTTGGGAGCAGTTCTTC. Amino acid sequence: CASSESRGRWEQFF.

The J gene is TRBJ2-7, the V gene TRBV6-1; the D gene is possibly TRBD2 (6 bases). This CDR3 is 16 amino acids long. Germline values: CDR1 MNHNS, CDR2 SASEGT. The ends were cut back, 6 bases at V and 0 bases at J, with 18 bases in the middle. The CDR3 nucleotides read TGTGCCAGCAGCACGGCGGGGCCAATGAGCTCCTACGAGCAGTACTTC. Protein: CASSTAGPMSSYEQYF.

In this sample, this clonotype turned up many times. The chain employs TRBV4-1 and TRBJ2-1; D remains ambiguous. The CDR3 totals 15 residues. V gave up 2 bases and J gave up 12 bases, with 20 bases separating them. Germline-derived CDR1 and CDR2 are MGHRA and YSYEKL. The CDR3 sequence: CASSQLERGTLGQFF. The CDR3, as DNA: TGCGCCAGCAGCCAATTAGAGAGAGGCACACTCGGGCAGTTCTTC.

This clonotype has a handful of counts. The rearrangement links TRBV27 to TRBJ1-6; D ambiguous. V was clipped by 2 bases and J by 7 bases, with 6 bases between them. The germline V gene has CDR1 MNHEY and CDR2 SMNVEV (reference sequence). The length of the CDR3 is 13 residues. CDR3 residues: CASSLVRNSPLHF. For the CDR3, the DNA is TGTGCCAGCAGTTTAGTGAGGAATTCACCCCTCCACTTT.

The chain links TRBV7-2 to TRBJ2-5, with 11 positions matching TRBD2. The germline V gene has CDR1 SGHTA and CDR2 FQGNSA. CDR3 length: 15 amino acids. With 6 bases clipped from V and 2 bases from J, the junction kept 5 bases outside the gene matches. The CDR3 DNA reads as TGTGCCAGCAGTCATAGCGGGGGGGTTCAAGAGACCCAGTACTTC. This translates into CASSHSGGVQETQYF.

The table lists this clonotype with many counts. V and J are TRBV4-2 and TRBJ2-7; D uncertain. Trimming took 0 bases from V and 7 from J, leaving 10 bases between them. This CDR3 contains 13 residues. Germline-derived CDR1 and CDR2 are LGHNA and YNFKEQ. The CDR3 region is CASSQDQGLEQYF. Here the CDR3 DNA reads TGTGCCAGCAGCCAAGATCAAGGCTTAGAGCAGTACTTC.

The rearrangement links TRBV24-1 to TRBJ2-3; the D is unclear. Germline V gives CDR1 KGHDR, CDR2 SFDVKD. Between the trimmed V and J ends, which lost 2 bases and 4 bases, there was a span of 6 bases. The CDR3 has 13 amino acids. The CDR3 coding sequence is TGTGCCACCAGTGATTCACCTCCAGATACGCAGTATTTT. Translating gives CATSDSPPDTQYF.

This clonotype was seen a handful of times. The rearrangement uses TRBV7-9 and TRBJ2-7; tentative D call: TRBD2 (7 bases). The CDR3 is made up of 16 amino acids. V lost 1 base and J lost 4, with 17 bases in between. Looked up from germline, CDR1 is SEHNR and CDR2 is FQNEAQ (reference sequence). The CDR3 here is CASSLVGGGSLYEQYF. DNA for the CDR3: TGTGCCAGCAGCTTAGTCGGCGGGGGCTCTCTATACGAGCAGTACTTC.

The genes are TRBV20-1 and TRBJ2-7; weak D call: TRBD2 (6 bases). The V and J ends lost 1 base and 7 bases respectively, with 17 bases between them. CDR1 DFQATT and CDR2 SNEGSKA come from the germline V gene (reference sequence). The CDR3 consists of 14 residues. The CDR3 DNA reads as TGCAGTGCTAGAGTACCGGGAGACCTTCGGGAGCAGTACTTC. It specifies CSARVPGDLREQYF.

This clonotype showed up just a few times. CDR3 loop: CASGHGVNYGYTF. In DNA form, the CDR3 reads TGTGCTAGTGGGCACGGGGTAAACTATGGCTACACCTTC. The chain joins TRBV12-5 to TRBJ1-2; the D is unclear. CDR3 length: 13 residues. Germline V CDR1 and CDR2: LGHNT, FRNRAP. The V end was cut by 6 bases, the J end by 2 bases, with 10 bases between.

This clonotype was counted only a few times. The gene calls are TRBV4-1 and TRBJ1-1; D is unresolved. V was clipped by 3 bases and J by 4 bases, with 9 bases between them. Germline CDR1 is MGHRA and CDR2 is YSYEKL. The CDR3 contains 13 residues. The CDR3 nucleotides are TGCGCCAGCAGCCAGGGAGTCACCACTGAAGCTTTCTTT. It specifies CASSQGVTTEAFF.